The T cell receptor (beta chain) described here comes from a study of CD8 T cells in ankylosing spondylitis (dated by TCRdb to the late 2010s). Context from the whole study: T cell receptor beta repertoires were profiled in healthy donors and ankylosing spondylitis patients so that disease-linked TCR variants could be found. Peripheral blood was sampled, and synovial fluid was additionally collected from ankylosing spondylitis patients. The full study cohort comprised 25 ankylosing spondylitis patients and over a hundred healthy donors. Overall study outcomes, separate from this receptor: According to the report, matched synovial fluid samples from ankylosing spondylitis patients were significantly enriched for the disease-linked clones. Some of the motif variants had been reported before in the synovial fluid and blood of reactive arthritis patients, a finding that suggests common disease-initiation mechanisms. Blood from ankylosing spondylitis patients appeared to be characterized by a TCR beta motif made up of under ten highly homologous amino acid variants. The disease-linked clones showed a CD8+ phenotype and occurred at relatively low frequencies in peripheral blood.

Sequencing used an Illumina HiSeq 2500. Quantitative 5'-RACE with molecular barcodes was the method used to prepare the TCR beta libraries. As for the original processing: Disease-linked TCR variants were identified with a new computational method built on a probabilistic model of VDJ rearrangement. TCRdb handled the public reads itself, with Q25 trimming in fastp and clone calling in MiXCR, and kept productive beta chains. Here each entry gathers all rows of one CDR3 protein and keeps the most common genes and DNA. TCRdb, not the original authors, processed these V and J calls. The sample table lists 450,000 to 550,000 distinct CDR3 sequences, about 5.2% of them with a count of one. The top ten constitute under 4.5% of the sample. This clonotype showed up many times. Its specific antigen is unknown. No much larger clone exists at a distance of one base, and base qualities are not known. This receptor was identified in a male donor with ankylosing spondylitis. Source material: blood, either unsorted or a sorted T cell fraction (not recorded which).

The CDR3 corresponds to CSARTGTENYGYTF. The nucleotide sequence is given as TGCAGTGCTAGGACCGGGACGGAGAACTATGGCTACACCTTC. This sequence uses TRBV20-1 and TRBJ1-2; possibly the D gene is TRBD1, per 5 matching bases. At the junction V is shortened by 3 bases and J by 2 bases, with 13 bases in between. The cysteine opens and the phenylalanine closes a CDR3 of 14 amino acids. Here the CDR3 DNA is all that survives: 42 bases in frame from base 1. Per the germline V gene (reference sequence), DFQATT is the CDR1 and SNEGSKA is the CDR2.